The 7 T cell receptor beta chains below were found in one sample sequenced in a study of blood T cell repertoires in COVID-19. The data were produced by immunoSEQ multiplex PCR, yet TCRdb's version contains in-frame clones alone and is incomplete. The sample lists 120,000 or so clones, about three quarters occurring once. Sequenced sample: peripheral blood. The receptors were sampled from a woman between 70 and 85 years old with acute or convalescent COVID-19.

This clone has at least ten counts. In nucleotides, the CDR3 is TGTGCCAGCAGGGGGGGTTCCTATGGCTACACCTTC. Its protein product is CASRGGSYGYTF. The genes are TRBV6-1 and TRBJ1-2; D might be TRBD1 (5 bases). The ends were cut back, 6 bases at V and 4 bases at J, with 9 bases in the middle. The CDR3 runs to 12 residues. CDR1 and CDR2 from the germline V gene are MNHNS and SASEGT.

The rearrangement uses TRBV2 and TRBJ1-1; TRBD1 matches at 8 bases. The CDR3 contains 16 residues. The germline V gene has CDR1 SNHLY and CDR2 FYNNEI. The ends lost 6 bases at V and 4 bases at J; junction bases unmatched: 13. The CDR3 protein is CASRGRTGLTITEAFF. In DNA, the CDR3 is TGTGCCAGCAGGGGGAGGACAGGGCTTACAATCACTGAAGCTTTCTTT.

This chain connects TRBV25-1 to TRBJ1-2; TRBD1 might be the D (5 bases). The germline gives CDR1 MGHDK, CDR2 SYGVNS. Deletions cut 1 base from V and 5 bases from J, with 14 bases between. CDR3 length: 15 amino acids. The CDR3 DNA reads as TGTGCCAGCAGTGAATTGAAGGGGCCTACTTATGGCTACACCTTC. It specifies CASSELKGPTYGYTF.

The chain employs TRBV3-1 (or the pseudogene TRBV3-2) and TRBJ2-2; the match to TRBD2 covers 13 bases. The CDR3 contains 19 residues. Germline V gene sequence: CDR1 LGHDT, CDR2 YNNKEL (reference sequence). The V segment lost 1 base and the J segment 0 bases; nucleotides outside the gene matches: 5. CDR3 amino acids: CASSQATSGGRANTGELFF. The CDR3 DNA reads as TGTGCCAGCAGCCAAGCGACTAGCGGGGGGCGCGCGAACACCGGGGAGCTGTTTTTT.

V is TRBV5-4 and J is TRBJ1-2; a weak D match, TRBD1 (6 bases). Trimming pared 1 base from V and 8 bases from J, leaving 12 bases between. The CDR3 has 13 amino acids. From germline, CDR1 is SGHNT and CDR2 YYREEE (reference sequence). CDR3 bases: TGTGCCAGCAGCTTGTTGGCAGGGGAAGGCTACACCTTC. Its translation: CASSLLAGEGYTF.

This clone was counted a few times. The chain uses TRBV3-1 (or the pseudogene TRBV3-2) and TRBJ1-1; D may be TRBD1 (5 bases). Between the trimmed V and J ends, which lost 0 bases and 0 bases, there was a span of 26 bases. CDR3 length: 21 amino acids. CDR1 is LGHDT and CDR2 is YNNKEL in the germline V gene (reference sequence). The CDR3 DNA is TGTGCCAGCAGCCAAGAGGGGATGGAAGGGGATGGTTGGAACCTGAACACTGAAGCTTTCTTT. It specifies CASSQEGMEGDGWNLNTEAFF.

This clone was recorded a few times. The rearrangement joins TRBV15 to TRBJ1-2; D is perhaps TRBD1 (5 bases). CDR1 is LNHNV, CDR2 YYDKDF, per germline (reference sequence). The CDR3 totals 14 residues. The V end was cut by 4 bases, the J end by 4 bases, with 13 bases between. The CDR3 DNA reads TGTGCCACCAGCATTCAGGACAAGACCTATGGCTACACCTTC. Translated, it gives CATSIQDKTYGYTF.